The 3 T cell receptor beta chains reported below all come from one sample, sequenced in a study of blood T cells in healthy people across ages. A second PCR, run for about 6 to 11 cycles, used a sample-barcoded 5' primer plus a J-beta primer mix. One entry per CDR3 protein, called by TCRdb with MiXCR from the 5' RACE reads. The table shows about 570,000 distinct CDR3 sequences, with approximately 25% occurring only once. The sequenced material came from blood. The origin of the receptors is a woman in her seventies in good health.

This clonotype occurred a few times. A junction end diverges from the germline sequence, so it may reflect a read error. The chain joins TRBV28 to TRBJ2-3; D call uncertain. This CDR3 is built from 13 residues. CDR1 is MDHEN, CDR2 SYDVKM, per germline. The CDR3 nucleotides are TGTGCCAGCAGGACAATCGCCACAGATACGCGGTATTTT. Protein: CASRTIATDTRYF.

The V and J genes are TRBV18 and TRBJ2-5; no clear D. The J call may be mistaken, given a closer DNA end match to TRBJ2-7. This CDR3 is built from 14 residues. CDR1 is KGHSH, CDR2 LQKENI, per germline. DNA of the CDR3: TGTGCCAGCTCACCAGGGTCGTCCTCCTACGAGCAGTACTTC. Residues: CASSPGSSSYEQYF.

The gene calls are TRBV5-1 and TRBJ1-2, with a tentative D call TRBD1 (5 bases). The CDR3 spans 16 residues. Trimming removed 4 bases at V and 3 bases at J, with 19 bases between. Germline assignment: CDR1 SGHRS and CDR2 YFSETQ. The CDR3 region has the DNA TGCGCCAGCAGCCCCGGGGGGAGTCGGACGGACTATGGCTACACCTTC. Translated, it gives CASSPGGSRTDYGYTF. Using reference TRBV5-1 and TRBJ1-2 for the parts outside the CDR3, the full variable domain is KAGVTQTPRYLIKTRGQQVTLSCSPISGHRSVSWYQQTPGQGLQFLFEYFSETQRNKGNFPGRFSGRQFSNSRSEMNVSTLELGDSALYLCASSPGGSRTDYGYTFGSGTRLTVV.